Presented here are 18 T cell receptor beta chains from one specimen sequenced in a study of identical twins. TCRdb itself ran the 5' RACE reads through MiXCR, one entry per CDR3 protein. The sample records some 790,000 distinct CDR3 sequences, 18% being singletons. A further study also used this sample, focusing on T cells expressing NK-cell markers.

Sequences were obtained from PBMCs. All receptors derive from a woman younger than 35 in good health.

This rearrangement joins TRBV7-9 to TRBJ1-4, with TRBD1 matching over 7 bases. CDR1 and CDR2 from the germline V gene are SEHNR and FQNEAQ (reference sequence). The CDR3 consists of 14 residues. Trimming removed 2 bases from V and 6 bases from J; junction bases left unmatched: 3. Here the CDR3 reads CASSLKGGDEKLFF. CDR3 DNA: TGTGCCAGCAGCTTAAAAGGGGGCGATGAAAAACTGTTTTTT. The variable domain in full, with the rest retrieved from reference TRBV7-9 and TRBJ1-4, is DTGVSQNPRHKITKRGQNVTFRCDPISEHNRLYWYRQTLGQGPEFLTYFQNEAQLEKSRLLSDRFSAERPKGSFSTLEIQRTEQGDSAMYLCASSLKGGDEKLFFGSGTQLSVL.

This clonotype turned up a few times. This chain uses TRBV10-2 with TRBJ1-1, with D perhaps TRBD1 (5 bases). V shed 4 bases and J shed 0 bases, with 9 bases lying between them. The germline V gene encodes CDR1 WSHSY and CDR2 SAAADI. This CDR3 is built from 14 residues. DNA for the CDR3: TGCGCCAGCAGTGGGGGGACCCTGAACACTGAAGCTTTCTTT. This gives the protein CASSGGTLNTEAFF.

The V gene is TRBV4-2, the J gene TRBJ1-2, with TRBD1 as a possible D gene (5 bases). The CDR3 runs to 15 residues. In germline, CDR1 is LGHNA, CDR2 YNFKEQ. Trimming removed 0 bases from V and 8 bases from J, with 16 bases in between. The CDR3 reads CASSQEEGTRGGYTF. CDR3 coding DNA: TGTGCCAGCAGCCAAGAGGAAGGGACTAGGGGAGGCTACACCTTC.

The V gene is TRBV7-2, the J gene TRBJ2-1; D possibly corresponds to TRBD1 (5 bases). With 1 base removed from V and 5 bases from J, the gap between germline ends came to 9 bases. The germline V gene encodes CDR1 SGHTA and CDR2 FQGNSA. The CDR3 has 14 amino acids. CDR3 protein: CASSLGVGDNEQFF. CDR3 sequence (DNA): TGTGCCAGCAGCTTAGGAGTAGGGGACAATGAGCAGTTCTTC. The whole variable domain, filled in from reference TRBV7-2 and TRBJ2-1, reads GAGVSQSPSNKVTEKGKDVELRCDPISGHTALYWYRQSLGQGLEFLIYFQGNSAPDKSGLPSDRFSAERTGGSVSTLTIQRTQQEDSAVYLCASSLGVGDNEQFFGPGTRLTVL.

The genes are TRBV7-9 and TRBJ2-1, with 7 bases that match TRBD2. Germline V CDR1 and CDR2: SEHNR, FQNEAQ (reference sequence). The CDR3 runs to 12 residues. Losses at the gene ends were 10 bases for V and 6 bases for J; bases not matched to a gene: 6. CDR3: CAIGRLRNEQFF. The CDR3 DNA is TGTGCCATCGGGAGGTTGCGCAATGAGCAGTTCTTC.

V and J are TRBV5-1 and TRBJ2-1; 11 bases agree with TRBD2. Germline CDR1 SGHRS, CDR2 YFSETQ. CDR3 length equals 18 residues. The V and J ends lost 4 bases and 8 bases, in that order; junction bases with no gene match: 17. CDR3 sequence reads: CASSLLGPGTSGAHEQFF. Here the CDR3 DNA reads TGCGCCAGCAGCCTGCTTGGGCCCGGGACTAGCGGCGCTCATGAGCAGTTCTTC. Full variable domain (missing parts from reference TRBV5-1 and TRBJ2-1): KAGVTQTPRYLIKTRGQQVTLSCSPISGHRSVSWYQQTPGQGLQFLFEYFSETQRNKGNFPGRFSGRQFSNSRSEMNVSTLELGDSALYLCASSLLGPGTSGAHEQFFGPGTRLTVL.

This clonotype has just a few counts. The V gene is TRBV5-1, the J gene TRBJ2-7; 7 nucleotides line up with TRBD1. V was clipped by 4 bases and J by 3 bases; unmatched bases: 4. This CDR3 has 13 residues. CDR1 is SGHRS and CDR2 is YFSETQ in the germline V gene. This CDR3 reads CASSTGTDYEQYF. In nucleotides, the CDR3 is TGCGCCAGCAGCACTGGGACAGACTACGAGCAGTACTTC. Full variable domain (rest looked up from reference TRBV5-1 and TRBJ2-7): KAGVTQTPRYLIKTRGQQVTLSCSPISGHRSVSWYQQTPGQGLQFLFEYFSETQRNKGNFPGRFSGRQFSNSRSEMNVSTLELGDSALYLCASSTGTDYEQYFGPGTRLTVT.

There are a few counts of this clonotype. V gene TRBV12-3 or TRBV12-4 combines with J gene TRBJ1-1, with a possible D match to TRBD1 (5 bases). The CDR3 has 13 residues. Trimming pared 5 bases from V and 5 bases from J, leaving 12 bases between. CDR3 region: CASSPSGRTEAFF. The CDR3 bases are TGTGCCAGCAGTCCCTCAGGGCGAACTGAAGCTTTCTTT.

The chain joins TRBV20-1 to TRBJ2-3, with 9 bases fitting TRBD1. J was trimmed by 3 bases and V by 5 bases; bases with no gene match: 9. This CDR3 spans 15 amino acids. From germline, CDR1 is DFQATT and CDR2 SNEGSKA (reference sequence). The CDR3 region has the DNA TGCAGTGCTCCGGGGACAGGGTCGGGGACAGATACGCAGTATTTT. It codes for CSAPGTGSGTDTQYF.

The chain recombines TRBV12-3 or TRBV12-4 with TRBJ2-1; 7 positions agree with TRBD2. V shed 5 bases, J shed 5 bases, and the junction held 9 bases outside the gene matches. The CDR3 covers 15 residues. CDR3 sequence reads: CASSAARDYHNEQFF. In DNA, the CDR3 is TGTGCCAGCAGTGCGGCTCGGGACTACCACAATGAGCAGTTCTTC.

The DNA for the CDR3 is TGTGCCAGCAGCCCGGATGAACGAAGCTGGCAGTACTTC. Residues: CASSPDERSWQYF. The chain recombines TRBV7-6 with TRBJ2-7; no reliable D call. V gave up 5 bases and J gave up 9 bases, with 17 bases separating them. The CDR3 has 13 residues. The germline V gene encodes CDR1 SGHVS and CDR2 FNYEAQ.

The sample holds a few counts of this clonotype. The chain combines TRBV6-6 with TRBJ2-5; D is perhaps TRBD1 (6 bases). CDR1 is MNHNY, CDR2 SVGAGI, per germline (reference sequence). The germline V and J ends were trimmed by 4 bases and 10 bases, with 13 bases remaining between them. The CDR3 consists of 12 residues. As DNA, the CDR3 is TGTGCCAGCAGTTCCTCACAGGGCTACCAGTACTTC. Protein product: CASSSSQGYQYF.

V and J are TRBV10-3 and TRBJ2-7; 12 positions match TRBD1. Germline CDR1 and CDR2: ENHRY and SYGVKD. Trimming at V came to 10 bases and at J to 2 bases, leaving 6 bases not matched to a gene. There are 14 residues in the CDR3. The CDR3 DNA reads TGTGCCAGCACCGGGACAGGGGGCCCCTACGAGCAGTACTTC. It encodes CASTGTGGPYEQYF.

This clonotype turned up a few times. The CDR3: CSYDSSYNEQFF. The DNA for the CDR3 is TGCAGTTACGACTCCTCCTACAATGAGCAGTTCTTC. The chain uses TRBV20-1 and TRBJ2-1; D remains ambiguous. V lost 8 bases to trimming and J lost 0 bases, with 8 bases between them. The CDR3 has 12 amino acids. From germline, CDR1 is DFQATT and CDR2 SNEGSKA (reference sequence).

This clonotype was detected many times. This chain joins TRBV11-2 and TRBJ2-1, with 13 bases identical to TRBD2. Germline CDR1 reads SGHAT; CDR2 reads FQNNGV. The CDR3 covers 18 residues. V shed 4 bases and J 7 bases; nucleotides not matched to a gene: 13. The CDR3 is CASSSLGLAGIPGNEQFF. In DNA form, the CDR3 reads TGTGCCAGCAGCTCTCTGGGACTAGCGGGGATCCCTGGTAATGAGCAGTTCTTC.

V usage is TRBV12-3 or TRBV12-4 and J usage is TRBJ1-1; the D is unclear. V lost 6 bases and J 6 bases, leaving 14 bases between the germline ends. The CDR3 is made up of 13 amino acids. CDR3: CASSPFLGAEAFF. CDR3 coding DNA: TGTGCCAGCAGCCCTTTCCTGGGCGCTGAAGCTTTCTTT.

The table lists this clonotype with a few counts. The rearrangement joins TRBV5-1 to TRBJ2-1; 9 bases agree with TRBD2. CDR1 and CDR2 from the germline V gene are SGHRS and YFSETQ. This CDR3 is built from 16 residues. V gave up 0 bases and J gave up 9 bases; unmatched junction bases: 10. The CDR3 region is CASSLEAGGPPSEQFF. In DNA form, the CDR3 reads TGCGCCAGCAGCTTGGAGGCGGGGGGGCCACCGAGTGAGCAGTTCTTC.

The chain links TRBV6-1 to TRBJ2-3; D remains ambiguous. The V gene lost 5 bases and the J gene lost 0 bases, with 12 bases spanning the gap. Per germline, CDR1 MNHNS and CDR2 SASEGT. There are 15 residues in the CDR3. The CDR3 here is CASSRTDASTDTQYF. CDR3 sequence (DNA): TGTGCCAGCAGTCGGACGGACGCTAGCACAGATACGCAGTATTTT.